This T cell receptor (beta chain) was sequenced for a study of cytomegalovirus exposure and HLA in healthy donors (TCRdb year 2017). Regarding the research as a whole: According to an earlier analysis of several hundred of the donors, roughly 180 million T cells yielded over 90 million unique TCR beta sequences and about 300 Gb of sequence data. Typing coverage differed by locus: A, B, C, DRB1 and DQB1 were typed in roughly 629-640 donors, DQA1 in around 500, DPA1 in around 600, and DPB1 in around 440. All discovery cohort repertoires had been generated on a single sequencing platform. Rather than drawing on any new phenotypic data, the later analysis identified candidate immune exposures from TCR beta sequences and the way those sequences occurred across donors. An early release that covered some 630 HLA-typed donors contained around 300 gigabases of sequencing data and around 85 million unique TCR sequences. Across 300 to 500 genotyped donors of the cohort, an average of roughly 250,000 unique TCR beta nucleotide sequences per donor were sequenced, and roughly 18% of those sequences were non-productive. The study aimed to test whether cataloging public T cell receptors could reveal signatures of past pathogen exposure. Using immunosequencing, the study profiled T cell repertoires from fewer than 850 subjects and related those repertoires to cytomegalovirus serostatus. HLA typing included class I and class II loci at four-digit resolution. In addition to the first cohort of roughly 670 subjects, a separate validation cohort of 120 different subjects was used. In a later analysis, previously published TCR beta repertoires from 550 to 700 donors were re-analyzed and high-resolution HLA genotyping was added so that TCR occurrence patterns could be studied. Among the roughly 400 genotyped donors, around 79% belonged to the genetic ancestry cluster associated with self-reported Caucasian donors. A later genetic analysis took genome-wide SNP genotypes for about three fifths of the roughly 700 donors and used that subset as a discovery cohort. To decide whether each TCR beta V gene segment behaved as functional or pseudogenic, an earlier analysis of some 540 of the donors relied on high-throughput TCR beta sequencing. Alongside the repertoire data, information on donor age, sex, ethnicity and CMV serostatus was compiled. High-throughput TCR immunosequencing, statistical association of individual TCRs with disease status, and machine learning were combined to predict cytomegalovirus infection status. A handful of DR-DQ haplotypes were handled as single units for association and clustering because linkage in the cohort was strong.

Results and caveats for the whole study, not just this receptor: A cluster of highly shared sequence variants was judged likely to represent a technical artifact of the sequencing pipeline. A total of 150 to 200 TCR beta chains were listed by the study as associated with cytomegalovirus. Strong co-occurrence of HLA alleles, especially DR and DQ, made assigning TCR associations to individual alleles difficult. Roughly 17 rarely observed V segments, including chromosome 9 orphons, were excluded from the earlier analysis of some 590 of the donors because counts were too low. Several of the top co-occurrence clusters appeared to be linked to parvovirus B19, influenza, CMV and Epstein-Barr virus, according to a later analysis. According to a later analysis, TCR association rates differed among HLA loci, with DRB1 alleles showing the most associated TCRs and HLA-C alleles showing the fewest. A later analysis associated 16,951 TCR beta sequences with specific HLA alleles at a false discovery rate of 0.05. The authors suggested that the approach could potentially be extended to other disease states and immunological phenotypes. Three of the identified cytomegalovirus-associated TCR beta chains were confirmed in vitro to be specific for cytomegalovirus antigens. This cohort had only TCR beta chains sequenced, and the lack of alpha or paired-chain data limited which features could be detected. Across donors, most TCR sequences were observed very rarely, whereas some public TCRs were present in many individuals. Roughly uniform sequencing depth across donors was assumed in presence/absence analyses, although this assumption may not hold. In a later analysis, most CMV-associated TCR beta chains were found to appear HLA-restricted, with HLA associations seemingly driven largely by CMV exposure. The classifier was reported to diagnose cytomegalovirus status with high specificity and sensitivity in both the original cohort and the validation cohort. In a later genetic analysis, a missense DCLRE1C variant was associated with V-gene and J-gene trimming of TCR beta chains, and the association was replicated in an independent cohort. Because the 87-base-pair reads could not distinguish some IMGT-functional V segments, including TRBV6-2 and TRBV6-3, those segments were excluded. A later analysis found that HLA-associated TCR beta chains were more clonally expanded and had lower generation probabilities than equally common non-associated chains. Immune exposure information for the cohort was limited to CMV serostatus. Correlated functional status among segregating V segments might be attributable to linkage disequilibrium, but an unknown experimental factor could not be ruled out. A further reported finding was that TCR beta sequences accurately predicted the HLA-A and HLA-B alleles for most subjects in the first cohort. In a later genetic analysis, fewer N-insertions in productive TCRs were reported among donors in an Asian-associated ancestry cluster than the roughly 700-donor mean. Because some donors lacked HLA typing at each locus, the association tests relied only on the typed subset. An earlier analysis of roughly 570 of the donors showed that most TCR beta V segments appeared in productive rearrangements either about 87% or about 30% of the time, which broadly matched IMGT annotations.

In regard to this clone: No antigen is known for it. Qualities for individual bases were not recorded, and no much larger clone is one base off.

The method was the immunoSEQ multiplex PCR assay. For the multiplex PCR, a mixture combining 60 forward primers for TCR Vbeta segments and 13 reverse primers for TCR Jbeta segments was used. Amplification of the CDR3 region of rearranged TCR beta genes was performed with a multiplex PCR assay on genomic DNA. On the Illumina HiSeq System, the amplified TCR beta libraries were sequenced as 87-base-pair reads. The paper's data handling went like this. Across the roughly 640 repertoires, a later analysis counted roughly 84 million unique TCR beta chains, some 11 million of which were shared by at least two donors. To remove PCR and sequencing errors, raw reads were error-corrected and collapsed into unique sequences using a nearest-neighbor algorithm that merged closely related sequences. V, D and J gene segments were assigned by aligning CDR3 sequences to IMGT reference sequences. Each retained sequence needed at least a six-nucleotide match to both a V gene segment and a J gene segment. A rearrangement counted as productive if the CDR3 had no stop codons and remained in frame with V and J, and every other rearrangement counted as non-productive. Following IMGT convention, CDR3 was defined as the stretch from the second conserved V-encoded cysteine to the conserved J-encoded phenylalanine. Sequences without an unambiguous match to a single V gene segment were excluded from the earlier analysis of a few hundred of the donors. In an earlier analysis of a few hundred of the donors, V segments were called functional above 56.7% productive rearrangements and were called segregating when the between-donor standard deviation exceeded 5%. A statistical classification framework was built to diagnose cytomegalovirus status from the catalog of TCR beta chain sequences. V and J gene assignment, in a later analysis, came from comparing TCR nucleotide sequences with IMGT/GENE-DB human TR gene sequences. Using the TCRdist pipeline, a later analysis assigned CDR3 sequences along with most-parsimonious VDJ recombination scenarios. In a later analysis, every TCR beta chain was defined by the combination of its CDR3 amino acid sequence and its V-gene family, and reads without a unique V-gene family were dropped. To address suspected cross-contamination and a sequencing artifact, a later analysis removed around 600 highly shared, low-generation-probability nucleotide sequences. For each public chain, a later analysis derived a clonal expansion index from normalized ranks of inferred template counts within each repertoire. In a later analysis, generation probabilities were computed with a VDJ recombination model fitted to out-of-frame rearrangements, and the resulting probabilities were checked against IGoR. A later analysis scored TCR-TCR, TCR-HLA and TCR-CMV co-occurrence with hypergeometric tests, applying a repertoire-size bias correction to TCR pairs. A later analysis estimated false discovery rates by permuting HLA or CMV assignments 20 times. In a later analysis, co-occurring TCRs were grouped using DBSCAN, with TCRdist sequence similarity added in when clustering inside HLA-allele-positive subsets. Repertoires with fewer than 30,000 or more than 120,000 public chains, plus five repertoires with anomalous nucleotide sharing, were excluded from co-occurrence clustering. TCRdb stores this immuneACCESS table with in-frame sequences only. Part of the clones is absent; in the studies checked, under half of the shortfall reflects unresolved V genes, and no reason is known for the rest. The DNA was the basis for D and trimming; V, J and clone size are from that table. The sample table records about 130,000 clones; 81% of these occur just once. Together, the top ten hold about 0.7% of the sample.

The cohort consisted of 670 or so healthy bone marrow donors. At the time of sampling, every cohort member was nominally healthy, though immune exposures that went unrecorded were likely present. The donor was CMV seronegative and belonged to the group of around 400 seronegative cohort members. Each donor provided a peripheral blood sample, and peripheral blood mononuclear cells were used for TCR beta sequencing. The Qiagen DNeasy Blood Extraction Kit was used to extract genomic DNA from the blood cell samples. The CDR3 spans 16 residues, from the cysteine through the phenylalanine. Only the CDR3 region is kept as DNA, spanning 48 bases read in frame from base 1. Sequences SGDLS (CDR1) and YYNGEE (CDR2) are obtained from the germline V gene. V is cut back by 0 bases and J by 0 bases, with 3 bases in the junction unmatched.

In this chain, TRBV9 is recombined with TRBJ1-3; 7 middle bases align to TRBD1. The receptor's source is a man younger than 30 in good health and CMV-seronegative. The specimen sequenced was PBMCs. This receptor has the CDR3 CASSVGDSHSGNTIYF. The DNA is as follows: TGTGCCAGCAGCGTAGGGGACAGCCACTCTGGAAACACCATATATTTT.